Listed here are 8 T cell receptor beta chains from one sample, sequenced in a study of T cell repertoires in cytomegalovirus infection. The antigens for these receptors are not known. A single record per CDR3 protein comes from TCRdb applying MiXCR to the reads. The sample records about 770,000 distinct CDR3 sequences, 25% to 30% being singletons. This specimen was cultured CD8+ T cells from PBMCs, taken from culture after CMV antigen stimulation. Receptors were obtained from a human donor in good health (CMV status not recorded). Some clones in this sample may be carry-over from other donors' samples.

The chain uses TRBV7-9 and TRBJ1-1; D uncertain. This CDR3 has 12 residues. CDR1 is SEHNR and CDR2 is FQNEAQ in the germline V gene (reference sequence). Trimming cost V 1 base and J 10 bases, with 10 bases left between them. CDR3 amino acids: CASSLVAGLAFF. In DNA, the CDR3 is TGTGCCAGCAGCTTAGTGGCAGGCCTAGCTTTCTTT. Full variable domain (remainder filled in from reference TRBV7-9 and TRBJ1-1): DTGVSQNPRHKITKRGQNVTFRCDPISEHNRLYWYRQTLGQGPEFLTYFQNEAQLEKSRLLSDRFSAERPKGSFSTLEIQRTEQGDSAMYLCASSLVAGLAFFGQGTRLTVV.

Only a few counts were recorded for this clonotype. CDR3 DNA sequence: TGCAGTGCTAGAGATCGCGCGGGGGTATACCCCTACGAGCAGTACGTC. Translation: CSARDRAGVYPYEQYV. The chain couples TRBV20-1 to TRBJ2-7, with 7 bases matching TRBD2. The CDR3 spans 16 residues. Germline V gene data show CDR1 as DFQATT and CDR2 as SNEGSKA (reference sequence). Trimming removed 0 bases from V and 2 bases from J; junction bases left unmatched: 10.

The chain joins TRBV9 to TRBJ2-1; D gene ambiguous. From germline, CDR1 is SGDLS and CDR2 YYNGEE. V lost 4 bases to trimming and J lost 4 bases, with 18 bases between them. The CDR3 loop spans 16 amino acids. CDR3 loop: CASSPTSEHAYNEQFF. The DNA for the CDR3 is TGTGCCAGCAGCCCTACCTCAGAGCACGCGTACAATGAGCAGTTCTTC.

This clonotype was found a few times. The chain recombines TRBV6-6 with TRBJ1-1; no reliable D call. The germline CDR1 and CDR2 sequences are MNHNY and SVGAGI (reference sequence). The V end lost 7 bases, the J end lost 2 bases, and 11 bases lay between the germline ends. The CDR3 loop spans 13 amino acids. The CDR3 sequence: CASILAENTEAFF. The CDR3 nucleotides are TGTGCCAGCATTCTAGCGGAAAACACTGAAGCTTTCTTT.

This clonotype showed up many times. The chain employs TRBV7-2 and TRBJ1-5; 8 nucleotides match TRBD1. This CDR3 spans 15 amino acids. The germline gives CDR1 SGHTA, CDR2 FQGNSA. J was trimmed by 4 bases and V by 5 bases; bases with no gene match: 7. The CDR3 loop reads CASSQGQGGNQPQHF. Written as DNA, the CDR3 is TGTGCCAGCAGCCAAGGACAGGGAGGGAATCAGCCCCAGCATTTT.

The V gene is TRBV7-9, the J gene TRBJ1-2; 7 bases align to TRBD1. CDR1 and CDR2 (germline): SEHNR, FQNEAQ (reference sequence). The trim removed 2 bases at V and 8 bases at J, leaving 5 bases unmatched. This CDR3 is built from 13 residues. CDR3 nucleotide sequence: TGTGCCAGCAGCTTAAGACAGGGAGAGGGCTACACCTTC. As protein: CASSLRQGEGYTF.

This clonotype was recorded a few times. V usage is TRBV12-3 or TRBV12-4 and J usage is TRBJ2-5, with D perhaps TRBD1 or TRBD2 (5 bases each). V lost 6 bases to trimming and J lost 4 bases, with 15 bases between them. The CDR3 loop spans 14 amino acids. The CDR3 region is CASSSGRSGETQYF. The CDR3 nucleotides are TGTGCCAGCAGCTCGGGACGGTCGGGAGAGACCCAGTACTTC.

The V and J genes are TRBV7-2 and TRBJ2-1; 9 bases fit TRBD1. With V trimmed by 6 bases and J by 8 bases, 5 bases remained unmatched. CDR3 length equals 13 residues. The germline CDR1 and CDR2 sequences are SGHTA and FQGNSA. The CDR3 region is CASRGQGIHEQFF. Written as DNA, the CDR3 is TGTGCCAGCAGGGGACAGGGTATCCATGAGCAGTTCTTC.